The subject of this entry is one T cell receptor (beta chain). The data were taken from a study of blood T cell repertoires in COVID-19. V gave up 4 bases and J gave up 0 bases; unmatched junction bases: 4. In germline, CDR1 is SGHVS, CDR2 FQNEAQ. The CDR3 runs 15 residues. Generated by immunoSEQ multiplex PCR, the TCRdb table keeps only in-frame clones and is missing some. The data show roughly 140,000 clones, 75% to 85% seen once. V is TRBV7-8 and J is TRBJ2-3; 7 nucleotides line up with TRBD2. Sequencing used peripheral blood. This TCR was recovered from a woman aged 50 to 60 in a cohort sampled during active or convalescent COVID-19. CDR3 region: CASSSPGLSTDTQYF. The CDR3 nucleotides read TGTGCCAGCAGCTCTCCGGGACTAAGCACAGATACGCAGTATTTT.